Presented here are 26 T cell receptor beta chains from one specimen sequenced in a study of blood T cell repertoires in COVID-19. The protocol was immunoSEQ multiplex PCR, while the TCRdb copy is restricted to in-frame clones and leaves out a portion. The table lists about 150,000 clones, around 83% of them singletons. Sequenced material: peripheral blood. The receptor source for this set is a man aged 45 to 65 with active or convalescent COVID-19.

The V and J genes are TRBV29-1 and TRBJ2-3, with a weak D call TRBD2 (5 bases). The CDR3 has 13 residues. In germline, CDR1 is SQVTM, CDR2 ANQGSEA. V shed 5 bases and J shed 0 bases, with 9 bases lying between them. CDR3 amino acids: CSVPEGSTDTQYF. In DNA, the CDR3 is TGCAGCGTTCCTGAGGGTAGCACAGATACGCAGTATTTT.

This sequence joins TRBV19 and TRBJ1-2, with TRBD1 matching over 8 bases. This CDR3 contains 14 residues. Per germline, CDR1 LNHDA and CDR2 SQIVND (reference sequence). V lost 5 bases, J lost 4 bases, and 6 bases stayed unmatched. Here the CDR3 DNA reads TGTGCCAGTAGTGCCGACAGGGGCGGCTATGGCTACACCTTC. Translated: CASSADRGGYGYTF. Variable domain in full (rest from reference TRBV19 and TRBJ1-2): DGGITQSPKYLFRKEGQNVTLSCEQNLNHDAMYWYRQDPGQGLRLIYYSQIVNDFQKGDIAEGYSVSREKKESFPLTVTSAQKNPTAFYLCASSADRGGYGYTFGSGTRLTVV.

This chain joins TRBV5-4 and TRBJ2-5; 10 nucleotides agree with TRBD1. The germline V gene encodes CDR1 SGHNT and CDR2 YYREEE (reference sequence). J was trimmed by 5 bases and V by 5 bases; bases with no gene match: 6. This CDR3 region has 14 residues. The CDR3 region has the DNA TGTGCCAGCAGTAGGACAGGGGGTGTGGAGACCCAGTACTTC. Amino acids: CASSRTGGVETQYF.

This sequence joins TRBV4-3 and TRBJ1-4; the D is unclear. This CDR3 has 15 residues. Between the trimmed V and J ends, which lost 0 bases and 8 bases, there was a span of 13 bases. From germline, CDR1 is LGHNA and CDR2 YSLEER. The DNA of the CDR3 is TGCGCCAGCAGCCAAGATCGGGGAGGGTCCGAAAAACTGTTTTTT. It translates to CASSQDRGGSEKLFF.

J is TRBJ2-7 and V is TRBV18, with D possibly being TRBD1 (6 bases). This CDR3 has 14 residues. The germline CDR1 and CDR2 sequences are KGHSH and LQKENI. V was clipped by 0 bases and J by 4 bases, with 10 bases between them. For the CDR3, the DNA is TGTGCCAGCTCACCACCGGACAGAGTTTACGAGCAGTACTTC. It encodes CASSPPDRVYEQYF.

On this clone itself: Other DNA sequences from this sample encode an identical CDR3 as well. The J gene is TRBJ2-5, the V gene TRBV5-1; D unresolved. The germline CDR1 and CDR2 sequences are SGHRS and YFSETQ. Trimming cost V 0 bases and J 5 bases, with 8 bases left between them. This CDR3 has 13 amino acids. This chain's CDR3 is CASSLAPLETQYF. DNA of the CDR3: TGCGCCAGCAGCTTGGCCCCTCTGGAGACCCAGTACTTC.

The chain is built from TRBV4-1 and TRBJ2-3; the D gene is possibly TRBD2 (5 bases). This CDR3 region has 17 residues. V lost 4 bases, J lost 0 bases, and 17 bases lay in between. Germline CDR1 MGHRA, CDR2 YSYEKL. The CDR3 sequence: CASSPTSVAPSTDTQYF. In DNA form, the CDR3 reads TGCGCCAGCAGCCCGACCTCCGTAGCGCCGAGCACAGATACGCAGTATTTT.

This rearrangement joins TRBV6-2 or TRBV6-3 to TRBJ1-2; 9 positions match TRBD1. The CDR3 is 16 amino acids. Germline assignment: CDR1 MNHEY and CDR2 SVGEGT. Germline trimming cut 4 bases from V and 5 bases from J; bases unmatched to any gene: 11. The CDR3 nucleotides are TGTGCCAGCAGTTCGTTACCCGGACAGGGGAGGTATGGCTACACCTTC. It codes for CASSSLPGQGRYGYTF.

The J gene is TRBJ2-7, the V gene TRBV28; maybe TRBD2 (8 bases). This CDR3 spans 15 amino acids. Germline values: CDR1 MDHEN, CDR2 SYDVKM. Trimming took 6 bases from V and 1 from J, leaving 16 bases between them. The CDR3 loop reads CASSSGGGQSYEQYF. CDR3 coding DNA: TGTGCCAGCAGCTCGGGGGGGGGACAGTCCTACGAGCAGTACTTC.

The chain couples TRBV9 to TRBJ1-1; D gene unclear. Germline V lookup: CDR1 SGDLS, CDR2 YYNGEE. The V gene lost 3 bases and the J gene lost 4 bases, with 13 bases spanning the gap. The CDR3 runs to 14 residues. The CDR3 reads CASSAQTLSTEAFF. DNA for the CDR3: TGTGCCAGCAGCGCCCAAACCCTCAGCACTGAAGCTTTCTTT.

This clone was seen once. This chain connects TRBV29-1 to TRBJ1-2, with 7 bases matching TRBD1. Germline V gene lookup returns CDR1 SQVTM and CDR2 ANQGSEA. The CDR3 sequence is 13 residues long. The V segment lost 1 base and the J segment 4 bases; nucleotides outside the gene matches: 3. The CDR3 here is CSVEVSGGYGYTF. The CDR3 DNA reads TGCAGCGTTGAAGTGTCAGGGGGCTATGGCTACACCTTC.

The chain couples TRBV2 to TRBJ2-7, with 7 bases matching TRBD1. Trimming cost V 8 bases and J 2 bases; bases outside gene matches: 6. The germline gives CDR1 SNHLY, CDR2 FYNNEI. The CDR3 is made up of 13 amino acids. CDR3 loop: CASRQGWAYEQYF. CDR3 in DNA: TGTGCCAGCCGACAGGGCTGGGCCTACGAGCAGTACTTC.

This rearrangement joins TRBV7-2 to TRBJ2-5; D might be TRBD1 (6 bases). Germline V CDR1 and CDR2: SGHTA, FQGNSA. The CDR3 loop spans 15 amino acids. Trimming shortened V by 1 base and J by 5 bases, and 14 bases separated the two germline ends. CDR3 DNA sequence: TGTGCCAGCAGCTTAGGGGGGCAACGGGGCGAGACCCAGTACTTC. It translates to CASSLGGQRGETQYF.

V gene TRBV9 combines with J gene TRBJ2-7; TRBD2 agrees at 8 bases. Trimming cost V 2 bases and J 6 bases; bases outside gene matches: 7. This CDR3 comprises 14 residues. Per germline, CDR1 SGDLS and CDR2 YYNGEE. The CDR3 region is CASSVTSGPSEQYF. CDR3 DNA: TGTGCCAGCAGCGTCACTAGCGGACCATCCGAGCAGTACTTC.

This clone appeared a few times. The V gene is TRBV11-3, the J gene TRBJ1-1, with D perhaps TRBD1 (5 bases). This CDR3 spans 14 amino acids. The V gene lost 1 base and the J gene lost 5 bases, with 11 bases spanning the gap. The germline gives CDR1 SGHNT, CDR2 YENEEA. The CDR3 bases are TGTGCCAGCAGCTTAGGACAGATGGGTACTGAAGCTTTCTTT. Translated: CASSLGQMGTEAFF.

The rearrangement links TRBV5-8 to TRBJ2-7, with 9 bases identical to TRBD2. V lost 5 bases, J lost 6 bases, and 12 bases stayed unmatched. Germline values: CDR1 SGHTS, CDR2 YDEGEE. CDR3 length: 15 residues. The CDR3 DNA is TGTGCCAGCAGGCCAATAGCGGGGGTGATGGGCGAGCAGTACTTC. Translation gives CASRPIAGVMGEQYF.

The chain carries TRBV5-1 and TRBJ2-2, with 11 bases identical to TRBD2. Germline V gives CDR1 SGHRS, CDR2 YFSETQ. The CDR3 contains 16 residues. V was clipped by 7 bases and J by 1 base; unmatched bases: 6. CDR3 residues: CASGKTSGVNTGELFF. DNA of the CDR3: TGCGCCAGCGGGAAGACTAGCGGGGTGAACACCGGGGAGCTGTTTTTT.

V and J are TRBV5-6 and TRBJ1-4; D not certain. This CDR3 spans 14 amino acids. V was cut by 0 bases and J by 3 bases, with 6 bases left in between. CDR1 SGHDT and CDR2 YYEEEE come from the germline V gene. Written as DNA, the CDR3 is TGTGCCAGCAGCTTGGGGTCGGCTAATGAAAAACTGTTTTTT. Residues: CASSLGSANEKLFF.

The gene calls are TRBV28 and TRBJ1-4; D ambiguous. The V gene lost 4 bases and the J gene lost 7 bases, with 4 bases spanning the gap. The CDR3 is 11 amino acids. The germline V gene encodes CDR1 MDHEN and CDR2 SYDVKM. The CDR3 loop is CASSWAEKLFF. DNA for the CDR3: TGTGCCAGCAGTTGGGCTGAAAAACTGTTTTTT.

The rearrangement joins TRBV6-4 to TRBJ2-1; TRBD2 agrees at 10 bases. CDR1 is MRHNA, CDR2 SNTAGT, per germline. CDR3 length: 15 residues. Trimming at V came to 5 bases and at J to 0 bases, leaving 1 base not matched to a gene. DNA for the CDR3: TGTGCCAGCAGTCTAGCGGGGGTCTCCTACAATGAGCAGTTCTTC. Encoded protein: CASSLAGVSYNEQFF.

The rearrangement uses TRBV7-6 and TRBJ2-7; tentatively, D is TRBD1 (5 bases). V gave up 0 bases and J gave up 2 bases, with 14 bases separating them. Germline values: CDR1 SGHVS, CDR2 FNYEAQ. The CDR3 is made up of 16 amino acids. The CDR3 loop reads CASSLAVRGPPYEQYF. The DNA for the CDR3 is TGTGCCAGCAGCTTAGCGGTAAGGGGTCCCCCCTACGAGCAGTACTTC.

The chain uses TRBV7-3 and TRBJ1-2; 7 bases map to TRBD1. There are 15 residues in the CDR3. The germline V gene encodes CDR1 SGHTA and CDR2 FQGTGA. V gave up 1 base and J gave up 7 bases; unmatched junction bases: 9. CDR3 sequence (DNA): TGTGCCAGCAGCTTAAGACAGGGAGATATGAGTGGCTACACCTTC. It encodes CASSLRQGDMSGYTF.

The CDR3 bases are TGTGCCAGCAGCTTAGTAGGGGGTTCGGGACCCACGAACACTGAAGCTTTCTTT. Encoded protein: CASSLVGGSGPTNTEAFF. The chain couples TRBV7-8 to TRBJ1-1, with D tentatively TRBD1 (6 bases). V was cut by 1 base and J by 1 base, with 19 bases left in between. The CDR3 extends over 18 amino acids. Germline V CDR1 and CDR2: SGHVS, FQNEAQ. The full variable domain, with the rest looked up from reference TRBV7-8 and TRBJ1-1, is GAGVSQSPRYKVAKRGQDVALRCDPISGHVSLFWYQQALGQGPEFLTYFQNEAQLDKSGLPSDRFFAERPEGSVSTLKIQRTQQEDSAVYLCASSLVGGSGPTNTEAFFGQGTRLTVV.

The V gene is TRBV7-6, the J gene TRBJ2-4, with 7 bases that match TRBD2. The CDR3 has 14 amino acids. Germline CDR1 and CDR2: SGHVS and FNYEAQ. The V segment lost 5 bases and the J segment 7 bases; nucleotides outside the gene matches: 8. In DNA, the CDR3 is TGTGCCAGCAGCCTAGGAGGGCGGGAGAACATTCAGTACTTC. This translates into CASSLGGRENIQYF.

The chain carries TRBV24-1 and TRBJ2-1; 16 bases map to TRBD2. CDR3 length: 17 amino acids. J was trimmed by 4 bases and V by 2 bases; bases with no gene match: 1. The germline V gene encodes CDR1 KGHDR and CDR2 SFDVKD. DNA for the CDR3: TGTGCCACCAGTGATTCGGGACTAGCGGGAGGGTACAATGAGCAGTTCTTC. Protein sequence: CATSDSGLAGGYNEQFF.

This sequence joins TRBV4-3 and TRBJ2-3; TRBD2 aligns across 8 bases. V shed 0 bases, J shed 7 bases, and the junction held 15 bases outside the gene matches. The CDR3 spans 18 residues. Germline V gene lookup returns CDR1 LGHNA and CDR2 YSLEER. The CDR3 DNA is TGCGCCAGCAGCCAAGATCACTTTGAAGCGGGAGTCATGAATACGCAGTATTTT. This encodes CASSQDHFEAGVMNTQYF.